The 10 T cell receptor beta chains below all came from one sample that was sequenced in a study of blood T cell repertoires in COVID-19. The protocol was immunoSEQ multiplex PCR, while the TCRdb copy is restricted to in-frame clones and leaves out a portion. The sample consists of 60,000 to 65,000 clones, 90% of them appearing once. The sequenced sample consisted of peripheral blood. These receptors all come from a woman older than 75 with active COVID-19.

This chain connects TRBV2 to TRBJ2-1; 12 nucleotides line up with TRBD2. The CDR3 contains 14 residues. CDR1 SNHLY and CDR2 FYNNEI come from the germline V gene. V shed 6 bases, J shed 4 bases, and the junction held 1 base outside the gene matches. CDR3 nucleotides: TGTGCCAGCAGGACTAGCGGGAGATACAATGAGCAGTTCTTC. As protein: CASRTSGRYNEQFF.

V usage is TRBV5-1 and J usage is TRBJ2-5, with 8 bases identical to TRBD1. The CDR3 contains 13 residues. Germline values: CDR1 SGHRS, CDR2 YFSETQ. Trimming at V came to 7 bases and at J to 4 bases, leaving 6 bases not matched to a gene. The CDR3 reads CASSQTGGETQYF. The CDR3 nucleotides read TGCGCCAGCTCCCAAACAGGGGGAGAGACCCAGTACTTC.

The chain couples TRBV28 to TRBJ2-3, with D unclear. The CDR3 has 11 amino acids. CDR1 is MDHEN and CDR2 is SYDVKM in the germline V gene. Trimming stripped 3 bases from V and 5 bases from J, with 3 bases between. The CDR3, as DNA: TGTGCCAGCAGTTTGAGAGATACGCAGTATTTT. Its translation is CASSLRDTQYF. Variable domain in full (rest from reference TRBV28 and TRBJ2-3): DVKVTQSSRYLVKRTGEKVFLECVQDMDHENMFWYRQDPGLGLRLIYFSYDVKMKEKGDIPEGYSVSREKKERFSLILESASTNQTSMYLCASSLRDTQYFGPGTRLTVL.

The V call is TRBV7-9, the J call TRBJ1-5, with D tentatively TRBD1 (5 bases). The CDR3 is 14 amino acids. Trimming stripped 3 bases from V and 7 bases from J, with 13 bases between. Germline CDR1 is SEHNR and CDR2 is FQNEAQ (reference sequence). This CDR3 reads CASSFAGKGQPQHF. Written as DNA, the CDR3 is TGTGCCAGCAGCTTCGCAGGGAAGGGGCAGCCCCAGCATTTT.

The rearrangement uses TRBV14 and TRBJ2-7, with 8 bases identical to TRBD1. The CDR3 extends over 14 amino acids. J was trimmed by 2 bases and V by 2 bases; bases with no gene match: 2. Germline assignment: CDR1 SGHDN and CDR2 FVKESK. This CDR3 reads CASSQWTGTYEQYF. For the CDR3, the DNA is TGTGCCAGCAGCCAATGGACAGGGACCTACGAGCAGTACTTC.

The chain employs TRBV3-1 (or the pseudogene TRBV3-2) and TRBJ2-5; 7 nucleotides line up with TRBD2. Per the germline V gene, CDR1 is LGHDT and CDR2 is YNNKEL (reference sequence). The CDR3 covers 15 residues. J was trimmed by 5 bases and V by 1 base; bases with no gene match: 7. DNA of the CDR3: TGTGCCAGCAGCCAAGGATCGGGAGGCAGGGAGACCCAGTACTTC. This codes for CASSQGSGGRETQYF.

A few counts support this clone. V is TRBV6-6 and J is TRBJ1-1; D possibly corresponds to TRBD1 (5 bases). Trimming removed 6 bases from V and 7 bases from J, with 12 bases in between. CDR3 length: 12 residues. Looked up from germline, CDR1 is MNHNY and CDR2 is SVGAGI (reference sequence). This chain's CDR3 is CASSFGGDEAFF. The CDR3 bases are TGTGCCAGCAGCTTCGGAGGGGATGAAGCTTTCTTT.

V is TRBV7-8 and J is TRBJ2-3, with TRBD2 identical over 7 bases. Germline CDR1 SGHVS, CDR2 FQNEAQ. The CDR3 is 19 residues long. Trimming removed 0 bases from V and 1 base from J; junction bases left unmatched: 13. CDR3 loop: CASSLASGVGDTGTDTQYF. The CDR3 bases are TGTGCCAGCAGCTTAGCCAGCGGGGTGGGAGACACCGGCACAGATACGCAGTATTTT.

Here the CDR3 reads CASGLAGVYNEQFF. The CDR3 coding sequence is TGTGCCAGCGGACTAGCGGGAGTCTACAATGAGCAGTTCTTC. V is TRBV28 and J is TRBJ2-1; 13 nucleotides agree with TRBD2. Per the germline V gene, CDR1 is MDHEN and CDR2 is SYDVKM. This CDR3 has 14 amino acids. The junction had 1 base not matched to a gene; V was cut back by 8 bases and J by 3 bases.

This rearrangement joins TRBV5-6 to TRBJ2-1; D is possibly TRBD1 (6 bases). V lost 2 bases, J lost 7 bases, and 16 bases lay in between. This CDR3 comprises 15 residues. Looked up from germline, CDR1 is SGHDT and CDR2 is YYEEEE. As DNA, the CDR3 is TGTGCCAGCAGCTTACAGGGTCGGTTCGGAAATGAGCAGTTCTTC. This encodes CASSLQGRFGNEQFF.